This entry describes one T cell receptor (beta chain). This entry comes from a study of blood T cell repertoires in COVID-19. Study-level information: Collection of acute and convalescent COVID-19 samples took place in the United States, Italy and Spain. PBMCs, B-cell-depleted T cells, or T cells provided the cDNA or gDNA that made up the material.

The CDR3 contains 13 residues. V was clipped by 5 bases and J by 4 bases, with 11 bases between them. Germline assignment: CDR1 SEHNR and CDR2 FQNEAQ (reference sequence). Original processing notes: Nucleated cell counts were estimated from reference gene primer amplification. Sequencing used immunoSEQ multiplex PCR; TCRdb keeps in-frame clones, though not all of them. V, J and clone size are those of that table, while D and trimming were read from the DNA. The sample has some 46,000 clones; about nine tenths are singletons. Sequenced: peripheral blood. The V and J genes are TRBV7-9 and TRBJ2-5; possible D gene TRBD1, 6 bases. The clonotype originates from a man aged 55 to 70 with active COVID-19. The CDR3 spells CASSLWDTETQYF. The CDR3 DNA reads TGTGCCAGCAGCCTTTGGGACACAGAGACCCAGTACTTC.